This TCR beta chain stems from a study of chemoradiotherapy in HPV16-positive cancers. Per germline, CDR1 SGHRS and CDR2 YFSETQ. The CDR3 has 14 amino acids. V dropped 4 bases and J dropped 1 base, with 11 bases sitting between them. Sequencing used immunoSEQ multiplex PCR; TCRdb keeps in-frame clones, though not all of them. Of about 16,000 clones listed, about 74% are singletons. This clone is labeled medium-sized. Its cognate antigen is unknown. Study outcomes and limitations: Candidate HPV-specific clones and E7-related TCR motifs grew in tumor during treatment. The functional HPV-specific definition rests on just two HPV16-positive patients. Better recurrence-free survival went with HPV-responsive T-cell expansion in HPV16-positive patients.

This clonotype was sampled from a human donor with HPV-associated anogenital cancer. The source was tumor tissue, collected from a patient who underwent chemoradiotherapy. V gene TRBV5-1 combines with J gene TRBJ1-1; D unclear. The CDR3 loop is CASSQNPGNTEAFF. The CDR3 DNA is TGCGCCAGCAGCCAGAATCCGGGGAACACTGAAGCTTTCTTT. Using reference TRBV5-1 and TRBJ1-1 for the parts outside the CDR3, the full variable domain is KAGVTQTPRYLIKTRGQQVTLSCSPISGHRSVSWYQQTPGQGLQFLFEYFSETQRNKGNFPGRFSGRQFSNSRSEMNVSTLELGDSALYLCASSQNPGNTEAFFGQGTRLTVV.